The 18 T cell receptor beta chains given below trace back to one sample, sequenced in a study of breast tumors, draining lymph nodes, adjacent tissues. MiXCR, applied by TCRdb to the multiplex PCR reads, yields one record per CDR3 protein. The data show approximately 52,000 distinct CDR3 sequences, under 55% seen once. The sample comprised breast tumor tissue. The source of these receptors is a female donor with breast cancer. Some clones in this sample may be carry-over from other donors' samples.

V gene TRBV20-1 combines with J gene TRBJ2-7; TRBD1 aligns across 9 bases. CDR1 is DFQATT and CDR2 is SNEGSKA in the germline V gene (reference sequence). The CDR3 consists of 14 residues. J lost 3 bases, V lost 4 bases, and 7 bases had no gene match. CDR3 bases: TGCAGTGCTACCCGACAGGGGGGTGTCTACGAGCAGTACTTC. Translated: CSATRQGGVYEQYF.

This clonotype showed up many times. The chain combines TRBV20-1 with TRBJ1-1, with 7 bases aligning to TRBD1. Germline V gene lookup returns CDR1 DFQATT and CDR2 SNEGSKA (reference sequence). The CDR3 consists of 11 residues. The trim removed 3 bases at V and 8 bases at J, leaving 3 bases unmatched. CDR3 DNA sequence: TGCAGTGCTAGGGGACAGACGGAAGCTTTCTTT. Translating it yields CSARGQTEAFF.

V and J are TRBV7-4 and TRBJ2-7; TRBD1 agrees at 9 bases. The V segment lost 1 base and the J segment 7 bases; nucleotides outside the gene matches: 5. This CDR3 is 14 amino acids long. Germline V gene data show CDR1 as SGHVT and CDR2 as SQSDAQ. The CDR3 sequence is CASSLDRTGVEQYF. The CDR3 nucleotides are TGTGCCAGCAGCTTAGATCGGACAGGGGTTGAGCAGTACTTC.

The rearrangement links TRBV28 to TRBJ1-1; D is ambiguous. Deletions cut 3 bases from V and 5 bases from J, with 7 bases between. The CDR3 runs to 12 residues. Germline CDR1 reads MDHEN; CDR2 reads SYDVKM. The CDR3 DNA reads as TGTGCCAGCAGTTTCAGTGGAACTGAAGCTTTCTTT. Translation gives CASSFSGTEAFF.

The genes are TRBV6-9 and TRBJ2-1; TRBD2 matches at 13 bases. Trimming removed 4 bases from V and 1 base from J; junction bases left unmatched: 13. Germline loops: CDR1 MNHGY, CDR2 SVAAGI. This CDR3 region has 20 residues. CDR3 residues: CASSSIRGTSGTLSYNEQFF. Here the CDR3 DNA reads TGTGCCAGCAGTTCCATTCGAGGGACTAGCGGGACCCTATCCTACAATGAGCAGTTCTTC.

The chain has TRBV7-7 and TRBJ2-7; 7 positions match TRBD2. Per germline, CDR1 SSHAT and CDR2 FNYEAQ (reference sequence). The CDR3 runs to 15 residues. V dropped 5 bases and J dropped 7; count of bases not matched to a gene: 14. The CDR3 DNA reads TGTGCCAGCAGCCCCTCGACGGGCGGGAGCCAAGAGCAGTACTTC. Translated: CASSPSTGGSQEQYF.

This clonotype was seen at least ten times. DNA of the CDR3: TGCGCCAGCAGCTTCGACCGGACCTATGGCTACACCTTC. Protein: CASSFDRTYGYTF. V is TRBV5-1 and J is TRBJ1-2, with D unclear. Germline V gene sequence: CDR1 SGHRS, CDR2 YFSETQ. V was trimmed by 2 bases and J by 4 bases, leaving 9 bases between them. The CDR3 extends over 13 amino acids.

The chain combines TRBV7-2 with TRBJ2-1, with TRBD2 identical over 10 bases. Germline loops: CDR1 SGHTA, CDR2 FQGNSA. Losses at the gene ends were 1 base for V and 2 bases for J; bases not matched to a gene: 2. This CDR3 comprises 16 residues. The CDR3 is CASSLEGTSAYNEQFF. In nucleotides, the CDR3 is TGTGCCAGCAGCTTAGAGGGGACTAGCGCCTACAATGAGCAGTTCTTC. Using reference TRBV7-2 and TRBJ2-1 for the parts outside the CDR3, the full variable domain is GAGVSQSPSNKVTEKGKDVELRCDPISGHTALYWYRQSLGQGLEFLIYFQGNSAPDKSGLPSDRFSAERTGGSVSTLTIQRTQQEDSAVYLCASSLEGTSAYNEQFFGPGTRLTVL.

This clonotype was seen repeatedly, ten times or more. The gene calls are TRBV6-2 or TRBV6-3 and TRBJ2-5; no definite D call. Trimming removed 0 bases from V and 8 bases from J, with 16 bases in between. The germline V gene encodes CDR1 MNHEY and CDR2 SVGEGT. The CDR3 consists of 15 residues. The CDR3 DNA reads TGTGCCAGCAGTTACTCGATATTAGAAGGGAAAACCCAGTACTTC. Protein sequence: CASSYSILEGKTQYF.

This chain joins TRBV6-5 and TRBJ2-1; 7 positions agree with TRBD2. V lost 8 bases, J lost 15 bases, and 19 bases stayed unmatched. This CDR3 has 14 amino acids. CDR1 is MNHEY, CDR2 SVGAGI, per germline. CDR3 sequence: CASQRSGTPGELFF. CDR3 coding DNA: TGTGCCAGCCAAAGGAGCGGGACTCCCGGAGAACTGTTCTTC.

This clonotype was observed at least ten times. For the CDR3, the DNA is TGTGCCAGCAGCTTAGATCCACAGGGGGCTAACACCGGGGAGCTGTTTTTT. Translating gives CASSLDPQGANTGELFF. The chain is built from TRBV11-2 and TRBJ2-2; the match to TRBD1 covers 9 bases. V trimming: 0 bases; J trimming: 2 bases; junction bases outside the gene matches: 4. This CDR3 spans 17 amino acids. The germline gives CDR1 SGHAT, CDR2 FQNNGV.

This rearrangement joins TRBV20-1 to TRBJ1-5; no firm D call. CDR3 length: 19 amino acids. V was pared by 3 bases and J by 1 base, with 25 bases between. CDR1 is DFQATT and CDR2 is SNEGSKA in the germline V gene (reference sequence). The CDR3 region is CSARAEEAGGLGSNQPQHF. The CDR3 DNA is TGCAGTGCTAGGGCGGAGGAAGCGGGAGGGCTTGGGAGCAATCAGCCCCAGCATTTT.

The genes are TRBV4-3 and TRBJ2-3; D is perhaps TRBD2 (6 bases). Germline V gene data show CDR1 as LGHNA and CDR2 as YSLEER. The ends were cut back, 7 bases at V and 0 bases at J, with 17 bases in the middle. This CDR3 is built from 16 residues. The CDR3 region is CASTPGRGGSTDTQYF. CDR3 nucleotide sequence: TGCGCCAGCACCCCGGGCCGGGGAGGTAGCACAGATACGCAGTATTTT.

Ten or more counts support this clonotype. The chain couples TRBV7-3 to TRBJ2-3, with 7 bases fitting TRBD2. Trimming at V came to 3 bases and at J to 5 bases, leaving 8 bases not matched to a gene. Germline V gene data show CDR1 as SGHTA and CDR2 as FQGTGA. The CDR3 contains 15 residues. CDR3 in amino acids: CASSFQAGVIDTQYF. The CDR3 coding sequence is TGTGCCAGCAGCTTCCAGGCGGGAGTGATAGATACGCAGTATTTT.

This clonotype was recorded once. The rearrangement joins TRBV7-3 to TRBJ1-2; D gene unclear. Germline CDR1 reads SGHTA; CDR2 reads FQGTGA. V was shortened by 8 bases and J by 1 base, with 8 bases between the two germline ends. This CDR3 has 12 amino acids. The CDR3 DNA follows: TGTGCCAGCGCGTTGGGTAACTATGGCTACACCTTC. Its protein is CASALGNYGYTF.

The chain has TRBV20-1 and TRBJ1-1; no clear D gene. Germline CDR1 is DFQATT and CDR2 is SNEGSKA (reference sequence). V gave up 6 bases and J gave up 6 bases, with 14 bases separating them. The length of the CDR3 is 12 residues. CDR3 loop: CSATVGEAEAFF. The CDR3 DNA reads TGCAGTGCCACCGTGGGAGAGGCTGAAGCTTTCTTT.

As concerns this clonotype: A read error is possible here, since a much larger clone lies one base away. The chain has TRBV6-1 and TRBJ2-7, with D unresolved. Germline values: CDR1 MNHNS, CDR2 SASEGT. This CDR3 contains 12 residues. The V end lost 5 bases, the J end lost 3 bases, and 8 bases lay between the germline ends. The CDR3 loop is CASSHPYYEQYF. In nucleotides, the CDR3 is TGTGCCAGCAGTCATCCTTACTACGAGCAGTACTTC.

On this clonotype: Because it lacks the conserved phenylalanine or tryptophan at the end, this CDR3 is likely a read error. V and J are TRBV2 and TRBJ1-2, with 10 positions matching TRBD1. Trimming at V came to 4 bases and at J to 6 bases, leaving 8 bases not matched to a gene. CDR1 is SNHLY, CDR2 FYNNEI, per germline. This CDR3 is built from 15 residues. CDR3 sequence: CASSGRQGAINGYTL. DNA for the CDR3: TGTGCCAGCAGTGGTCGACAGGGGGCAATCAATGGCTACACCCTC.